The clone carrying this T cell receptor beta chain was seen repeatedly, ten times or more. These data are taken from a study of tumor-infiltrating lymphocytes in primary liver carcinoma. The investigators made TCR beta cDNA from roughly 0.45 ug total RNA, using a constant-region primer. Slightly modified ARM-PCR, run as three nested multiplex PCR rounds, produced the TCR beta libraries. Use of TRBV1-TRBV30 forward primers with a C-beta reverse primer characterized the first two PCR rounds, which lasted about 9 cycles each. MiXCR, run by TCRdb on the multiplex PCR reads, gives a single entry per CDR3 protein. The table lists fewer than 250,000 distinct CDR3 sequences, roughly 80% of them singletons. Extraction of RNA together with DNA used roughly 19-32 mg of unsorted bulk tissue. No treatment had been given to the patients, who were chronically infected with HBV. CDR3 length: 13 amino acids. CDR1 and CDR2 from the germline V gene are SGHRS and YFSETQ. V lost 7 bases to trimming and J lost 4 bases; unmatched junction nucleotides: 8.

The sequenced sample consisted of tumor tissue from primary liver carcinoma. This TCR was recovered from a man in his forties with primary liver carcinoma and hepatitis B virus infection. The V call is TRBV5-1, the J call TRBJ2-7, with 7 bases aligning to TRBD2. CDR3 in amino acids: CASARGSSYEQYF. The CDR3 DNA follows: TGCGCCAGCGCCCGCGGGAGTTCTTACGAGCAGTACTTC.